This TCR beta chain was captured in a study of cytomegalovirus exposure and HLA in healthy donors. General study results and limits: Listed as cytomegalovirus-associated were roughly 180 TCR beta chains.

The PCR employed 60 Vbeta primers together with 13 Jbeta primers. Measured with immunoSEQ multiplex PCR; TCRdb has only the in-frame clones, and not every one. The sample shows about 190,000 clones, 65% to 75% of them seen only once. To note about this clone: Its target is not known. Within the sample, other DNA sequences also encode this same CDR3.

V lost 5 bases and J 5 bases, leaving 15 bases between the germline ends. CDR1 MNHEY and CDR2 SMNVEV come from the germline V gene (reference sequence). The CDR3 runs to 14 residues. The sequencing sample was made of PBMCs. This rearrangement joins TRBV27 to TRBJ2-5; tentatively, D is TRBD2 (5 bases). This clonotype was obtained from a man aged 25-40 years in good health and CMV-seropositive. The CDR3 spells CASSPLASWETQYF. The CDR3 region has the DNA TGTGCCAGCAGTCCCCTAGCTAGCTGGGAGACCCAGTACTTC.